This T cell receptor beta chain was recovered during a study of T-cell memory formation after mild COVID-19. The CDR3 contains 13 residues. The germline CDR1 and CDR2 sequences are DFQATT and SNEGSKA (reference sequence). Trimming pared 0 bases from V and 5 bases from J, leaving 10 bases between. TCRdb passed the 5' RACE reads through MiXCR, listing each CDR3 protein once. This table holds a few hundred thousand distinct CDR3 sequences, over 15% found once. The chain links TRBV20-1 to TRBJ2-5, with D unresolved. What was sequenced was PBMCs or a T cell subset sorted from them (not recorded which). The source is a man younger than 30 who had mild COVID-19 (a few samples of this study predate the infection). Cell type and time point are not known. The CDR3 is CSARDTSAETQYF. The CDR3, as DNA: TGCAGTGCTAGAGACACGTCCGCGGAGACCCAGTACTTC.